This TCR beta chain stems from a study of OX40 agonist ivuxolimab in advanced cancers. General study findings and limits: Within 6 weeks, CD4+ and CD8+ blood T cells expanded clonally at 0.1 to 3.0 mg/kg. Fewer expanded clones were found on average in CD4+ than in CD8+ T cells.

Using immunoSEQ multiplex PCR, the repertoire was profiled, and TCRdb retains in-frame clones only, with some absent. The sample comprises some 62,000 clones, around 93% of which are singletons, and roughly 13% rests with the top ten. Remarks on this clone: Its antigen remains unknown.

V lost 4 bases, J lost 5 bases, and 15 bases lay in between. CDR3 length: 14 residues. CDR1 is MNHNY and CDR2 is SVGAGI in the germline V gene (reference sequence). Autoimmune disease history or systemic immunosuppression excluded patients. Samples of blood were obtained at baseline, on cycle 4 day 1, and on cycle 7 day 1. This sequence joins TRBV6-6 and TRBJ2-7, with a weak D call TRBD1 (6 bases). The TCR sequence derives from an adult with an advanced solid tumor such as melanoma, head and neck, liver or kidney cancer. Sequenced here: CD4+ or CD8+ T cells sorted from blood, sampled in a trial of the OX40 agonist ivuxolimab. This CDR3 is CASSSTGINDEQYF. The DNA for the CDR3 is TGTGCCAGCAGTTCCACAGGGATTAACGACGAGCAGTACTTC.